The 29 T cell receptor beta chains reported below all come from one sample, sequenced in a study of cytomegalovirus exposure and HLA in healthy donors. PCR was performed using 60 Vbeta and 13 Jbeta primers. The protocol was immunoSEQ multiplex PCR, while the TCRdb copy is restricted to in-frame clones and leaves out a portion. The sample contains some 120,000 clones, under 90% of which appear only once. The source material was PBMCs. Every receptor here comes from a woman aged 40 to 50 in good health and CMV-seropositive.

The chain has TRBV5-1 and TRBJ1-2, with TRBD1 matching 8 bases. The CDR3 runs 16 residues. Germline trimming cut 4 bases from V and 1 base from J; bases unmatched to any gene: 9. Germline assignment: CDR1 SGHRS and CDR2 YFSETQ. The CDR3 region has the DNA TGCGCCAGCAGCCAGAAGGGACAGGCACTTAACTATGGCTACACCTTC. This gives the protein CASSQKGQALNYGYTF.

The chain carries TRBV27 and TRBJ2-7; TRBD1 agrees at 8 bases. The CDR3 sequence is 15 residues long. Losses at the gene ends were 0 bases for V and 5 bases for J; bases not matched to a gene: 6. Germline-derived CDR1 and CDR2 are MNHEY and SMNVEV (reference sequence). CDR3 DNA sequence: TGTGCCAGCAGTTTATCAAGGACAGGGTCTAACGAGCAGTACTTC. Encoded protein: CASSLSRTGSNEQYF.

The J gene is TRBJ2-1, the V gene TRBV5-1; D is uncertain. The CDR3 is 12 amino acids. Deletions cut 0 bases from V and 7 bases from J, with 5 bases between. Germline V lookup: CDR1 SGHRS, CDR2 YFSETQ. CDR3 residues: CASSLASNEQFF. The DNA for the CDR3 is TGCGCCAGCAGCTTGGCCTCTAATGAGCAGTTCTTC.

The rearrangement joins TRBV27 to TRBJ1-5; D perhaps matches TRBD1 (5 bases). This CDR3 has 14 residues. Per the germline V gene, CDR1 is MNHEY and CDR2 is SMNVEV (reference sequence). The ends were cut back, 3 bases at V and 3 bases at J, with 9 bases in the middle. The CDR3 sequence is CASSFQGLNQPQHF. The CDR3 DNA reads as TGTGCCAGCAGTTTCCAGGGTCTCAATCAGCCCCAGCATTTT.

V gene TRBV28 combines with J gene TRBJ2-2; weak D call: TRBD2 (6 bases). The CDR3 is made up of 17 amino acids. V was pared by 1 base and J by 7 bases, with 19 bases between. Germline values: CDR1 MDHEN, CDR2 SYDVKM. The CDR3 DNA is TGTGCCAGCAGTTTATTCGAAGCGGGTGACGTAGTCGGGGAGCTGTTTTTT. Protein: CASSLFEAGDVVGELFF.

The chain combines TRBV2 with TRBJ2-1; TRBD2 matches 7 bases. The CDR3 is 15 amino acids. With 8 bases clipped from V and 1 base from J, the junction kept 8 bases outside the gene matches. The germline V gene encodes CDR1 SNHLY and CDR2 FYNNEI. For the CDR3, the DNA is TGTGCCAGCCGTGTGGCGGGAGAGTCCTACAATGAGCAGTTCTTC. Amino acids: CASRVAGESYNEQFF.

The genes are TRBV11-2 and TRBJ2-5; tentatively, D is TRBD2 (5 bases). The DNA end is a closer match to TRBJ2-7, so the J assignment may be wrong. The CDR3 is 14 residues long. Germline V gene data show CDR1 as SGHAT and CDR2 as FQNNGV. The CDR3 here is CASSGSGMIYEQYF. CDR3 DNA sequence: TGTGCCAGCAGCGGATCCGGGATGATCTACGAGCAGTACTTC.

The V and J genes are TRBV5-4 and TRBJ2-3; 12 positions agree with TRBD2. Germline CDR1 reads SGHNT; CDR2 reads YYREEE (reference sequence). The CDR3 loop spans 16 amino acids. V lost 5 bases, J lost 1 base, and 5 bases stayed unmatched. CDR3 in DNA: TGTGCCAGCAGGGAGACTAGCGGGAGTGGCACAGATACGCAGTATTTT. Amino acids: CASRETSGSGTDTQYF.

This chain links TRBV6-1 with TRBJ2-5; tentative D call: TRBD1 (7 bases). In germline, CDR1 is MNHNS, CDR2 SASEGT. The CDR3 totals 14 residues. Trimming took 1 base from V and 4 from J, leaving 10 bases between them. The CDR3 DNA is TGTGCCAGCAGTGAAGACAGGGGAGGAGAGACCCAGTACTTC. It translates to CASSEDRGGETQYF.

This chain links TRBV27 with TRBJ2-5; 9 bases fit TRBD2. With 0 bases clipped from V and 4 bases from J, the junction kept 12 bases outside the gene matches. The CDR3 has 18 amino acids. CDR1 is MNHEY, CDR2 SMNVEV, per germline (reference sequence). For the CDR3, the DNA is TGTGCCAGCAGTTTATCGCCTAGCGGGATTCACTCAGGAGAGACCCAGTACTTC. Its protein product is CASSLSPSGIHSGETQYF.

This sequence joins TRBV7-9 and TRBJ2-2; possible D gene TRBD1, 5 bases. The CDR3 spans 16 residues. V was clipped by 3 bases and J by 4 bases, with 15 bases between them. In germline, CDR1 is SEHNR, CDR2 FQNEAQ (reference sequence). CDR3 nucleotide sequence: TGTGCCAGCAGCTTTCCAAGGGCCCAGGGCACCGGGGAGCTGTTTTTT. As protein: CASSFPRAQGTGELFF. Supplemented by reference TRBV7-9 and TRBJ2-2, the full variable domain reads DTGVSQNPRHKITKRGQNVTFRCDPISEHNRLYWYRQTLGQGPEFLTYFQNEAQLEKSRLLSDRFSAERPKGSFSTLEIQRTEQGDSAMYLCASSFPRAQGTGELFFGEGSRLTVL.

The chain joins TRBV30 to TRBJ2-2, with D possibly TRBD2 on 6 matching bases. Germline values: CDR1 GTSNPN, CDR2 SVGIG (reference sequence). Trimming took off 8 bases at V and 2 bases at J, with 12 bases between the two ends. The CDR3 runs 13 residues. The DNA for the CDR3 is TGTGCCGGGGGACTTTTCAACACCGGGGAGCTGTTTTTT. It encodes CAGGLFNTGELFF. Full variable domain (missing parts from reference TRBV30 and TRBJ2-2): SQTIHQWPATLVQPVGSPLSLECTVEGTSNPNLYWYRQAAGRGLQLLFYSVGIGQISSEVPQNLSASRPQDRQFILSSKKLLLSDSGFYLCAGGLFNTGELFFGEGSRLTVL.

The J gene is TRBJ2-1, the V gene TRBV5-1, with D tentatively TRBD1 (6 bases). V shed 0 bases and J shed 6 bases, with 10 bases lying between them. This CDR3 spans 14 amino acids. The V gene's germline CDR1 is SGHRS and CDR2 YFSETQ. CDR3 amino acids: CASSLATGSNEQFF. The CDR3, as DNA: TGCGCCAGCAGCTTGGCCACAGGGAGCAATGAGCAGTTCTTC.

The gene calls are TRBV5-1 and TRBJ2-5; 8 bases agree with TRBD2. This CDR3 spans 14 amino acids. With 6 bases clipped from V and 5 bases from J, the junction kept 9 bases outside the gene matches. CDR1 and CDR2 from the germline V gene are SGHRS and YFSETQ. The CDR3 reads CASKPGGARETQYF. The DNA of the CDR3 is TGCGCCAGCAAACCCGGGGGGGCCAGGGAGACCCAGTACTTC.

The chain joins TRBV5-1 to TRBJ2-6; the match to TRBD2 covers 9 bases. Germline V lookup: CDR1 SGHRS, CDR2 YFSETQ. The CDR3 length is 20 residues. The V and J ends lost 3 bases and 2 bases, in that order; junction bases with no gene match: 15. The CDR3 loop reads CASSSGRNIAGGPGANVLTF. The DNA of the CDR3 is TGCGCCAGCAGCTCGGGTAGGAATATTGCGGGAGGGCCTGGGGCCAACGTCCTGACTTTC.

The gene calls are TRBV7-9 and TRBJ2-2; D is unclear. V gave up 3 bases and J gave up 0 bases, with 8 bases separating them. Germline V gene lookup returns CDR1 SEHNR and CDR2 FQNEAQ (reference sequence). The CDR3 is made up of 15 amino acids. CDR3 DNA sequence: TGTGCCAGCAGCTTTCTAGTGACGAACACCGGGGAGCTGTTTTTT. As protein: CASSFLVTNTGELFF.

The chain links TRBV7-9 to TRBJ2-7; possibly TRBD2 for D (5 bases). The V gene's germline CDR1 is SEHNR and CDR2 FQNEAQ (reference sequence). The CDR3 is 13 residues long. V was shortened by 5 bases and J by 4 bases, with 12 bases between the two germline ends. DNA for the CDR3: TGTGCCAGCAGCGGAGGACGAGTATACGAGCAGTACTTC. Residues: CASSGGRVYEQYF.

This chain connects TRBV19 to TRBJ1-1; 9 nucleotides agree with TRBD1. The germline gives CDR1 LNHDA, CDR2 SQIVND (reference sequence). This CDR3 has 15 residues. V shed 6 bases, J shed 5 bases, and the junction held 10 bases outside the gene matches. In nucleotides, the CDR3 is TGTGCCAGTAGAGCCGGGACAGGGTTCGTTACTGAAGCTTTCTTT. Its protein is CASRAGTGFVTEAFF.

The chain is built from TRBV5-5 and TRBJ2-1; TRBD2 matches at 8 bases. CDR1 and CDR2 from the germline V gene are SGHKS and YYEKEE (reference sequence). The junction had 0 bases not matched to a gene; V was cut back by 0 bases and J by 10 bases. This CDR3 is 12 amino acids long. In DNA form, the CDR3 reads TGTGCCAGCAGCTTGGGACTAGCGGAGCAGTTCTTC. Protein sequence: CASSLGLAEQFF.

The V gene is TRBV7-2, the J gene TRBJ2-2, with 11 nucleotides matching TRBD1. Germline values: CDR1 SGHTA, CDR2 FQGNSA. V lost 5 bases to trimming and J lost 7 bases; unmatched junction nucleotides: 9. The CDR3 covers 16 residues. The CDR3 loop reads CASSPWTGGRDGELFF. The CDR3 DNA sequence: TGTGCCAGCAGCCCTTGGACAGGGGGCAGAGACGGGGAGCTGTTTTTT.

This sequence joins TRBV15 and TRBJ2-3; 8 nucleotides align to TRBD1. The trim removed 2 bases at V and 4 bases at J, leaving 11 bases unmatched. Germline V gene lookup returns CDR1 LNHNV and CDR2 YYDKDF (reference sequence). CDR3 length: 17 amino acids. DNA for the CDR3: TGTGCCACCAGCAGAACCACCACAGGGGGAGGTGCAGATACGCAGTATTTT. It is translated as CATSRTTTGGGADTQYF.

This clone has more than one count but fewer than ten. The chain recombines TRBV9 with TRBJ2-7; D unresolved. The germline gives CDR1 SGDLS, CDR2 YYNGEE. The CDR3 consists of 13 residues. Trimming stripped 0 bases from V and 5 bases from J, with 9 bases between. CDR3 bases: TGTGCCAGCAGCGTAGCCCTCTATCACGAGCAGTACTTC. Translation gives CASSVALYHEQYF.

The gene calls are TRBV28 and TRBJ1-2, with 7 bases aligning to TRBD1. The V gene end was trimmed by 6 bases and the J gene end by 8 bases; junction bases not matched to a gene: 9. The CDR3 contains 13 residues. Germline-derived CDR1 and CDR2 are MDHEN and SYDVKM. Here the CDR3 DNA reads TGTGCCAGCAGGACGGGACAGTTGTGCGGCTACACCTTC. Its translation: CASRTGQLCGYTF.

There are a few counts of this clone. V and J are TRBV9 and TRBJ2-3, with 14 positions matching TRBD2. V was clipped by 3 bases and J by 1 base; unmatched bases: 4. The CDR3 is made up of 17 amino acids. Germline CDR1 is SGDLS and CDR2 is YYNGEE. The CDR3 is CASSAGTSGRGTDTQYF. In nucleotides, the CDR3 is TGTGCCAGCAGCGCAGGGACTAGCGGGAGAGGCACAGATACGCAGTATTTT. The full variable domain, its missing parts supplied by reference TRBV9 and TRBJ2-3, is DSGVTQTPKHLITATGQRVTLRCSPRSGDLSVYWYQQSLDQGLQFLIQYYNGEERAKGNILERFSAQQFPDLHSELNLSSLELGDSALYFCASSAGTSGRGTDTQYFGPGTRLTVL.

V is TRBV7-3 and J is TRBJ2-3; D is unclear. Germline V gene data show CDR1 as SGHTA and CDR2 as FQGTGA. Trimming took off 5 bases at V and 4 bases at J, with 10 bases between the two ends. The CDR3 consists of 13 residues. The CDR3 loop reads CASSPESSDTQYF. For the CDR3, the DNA is TGTGCCAGCAGCCCGGAGAGTTCAGATACGCAGTATTTT. The full variable domain, in which reference TRBV7-3 and TRBJ2-3 provide the parts outside the CDR3, is GAGVSQTPSNKVTEKGKYVELRCDPISGHTALYWYRQSLGQGPEFLIYFQGTGAADDSGLPNDRFFAVRPEGSVSTLKIQRTERGDSAVYLCASSPESSDTQYFGPGTRLTVL.

The V and J genes are TRBV19 and TRBJ1-1; D is possibly TRBD1 (5 bases). The CDR3 is 11 amino acids. From germline, CDR1 is LNHDA and CDR2 SQIVND (reference sequence). V lost 7 bases and J lost 7, with 10 bases in between. CDR3 sequence reads: CASTRGVEAFF. The CDR3 DNA reads TGTGCCAGTACTAGGGGCGTTGAAGCTTTCTTT.

The V and J genes are TRBV5-4 and TRBJ2-3; possibly TRBD1 for D (5 bases). V was trimmed by 0 bases and J by 10 bases, leaving 12 bases between them. Germline lookup yields CDR1 SGHNT and CDR2 YYREEE (reference sequence). The length of the CDR3 is 13 residues. In nucleotides, the CDR3 is TGTGCCAGCAGCTTGGACGCAGGGAATTCGCAGTATTTT. Protein sequence: CASSLDAGNSQYF.

The chain joins TRBV9 to TRBJ2-7, with 8 nucleotides matching TRBD2. This CDR3 spans 15 amino acids. Trimming removed 5 bases from V and 6 bases from J; junction bases left unmatched: 13. Germline CDR1 SGDLS, CDR2 YYNGEE. The CDR3 loop is CASSQSTGGFGEQYF. Here the CDR3 DNA reads TGTGCCAGCAGTCAATCGACGGGAGGGTTTGGCGAGCAGTACTTC.

The genes are TRBV28 and TRBJ1-3; no firm D call. Germline values: CDR1 MDHEN, CDR2 SYDVKM. The V gene lost 6 bases and the J gene lost 3 bases, with 9 bases spanning the gap. This CDR3 is 13 amino acids long. Written as DNA, the CDR3 is TGTGCCAGCAGCCCACTCTTTGGAAACACCATATATTTT. This gives the protein CASSPLFGNTIYF.